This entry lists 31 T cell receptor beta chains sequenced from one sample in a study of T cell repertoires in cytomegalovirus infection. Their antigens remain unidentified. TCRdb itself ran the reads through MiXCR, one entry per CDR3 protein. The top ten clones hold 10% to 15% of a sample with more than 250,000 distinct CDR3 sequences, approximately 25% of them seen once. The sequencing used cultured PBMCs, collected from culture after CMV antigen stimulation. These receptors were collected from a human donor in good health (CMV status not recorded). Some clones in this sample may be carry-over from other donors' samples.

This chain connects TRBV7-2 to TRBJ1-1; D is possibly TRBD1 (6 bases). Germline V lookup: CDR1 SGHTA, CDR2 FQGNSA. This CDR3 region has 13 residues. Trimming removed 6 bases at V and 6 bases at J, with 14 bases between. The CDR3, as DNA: TGTGCCAGCAGGACGGCATCAGGGGCTGAAGCTTTCTTT. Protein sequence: CASRTASGAEAFF.

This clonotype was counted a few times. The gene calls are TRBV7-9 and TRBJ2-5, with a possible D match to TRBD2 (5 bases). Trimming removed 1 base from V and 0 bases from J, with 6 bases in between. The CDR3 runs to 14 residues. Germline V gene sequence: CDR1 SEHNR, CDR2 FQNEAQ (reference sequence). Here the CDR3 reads CASSLGEYQETQYF. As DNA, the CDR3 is TGTGCCAGCAGCTTAGGGGAGTACCAAGAGACCCAGTACTTC.

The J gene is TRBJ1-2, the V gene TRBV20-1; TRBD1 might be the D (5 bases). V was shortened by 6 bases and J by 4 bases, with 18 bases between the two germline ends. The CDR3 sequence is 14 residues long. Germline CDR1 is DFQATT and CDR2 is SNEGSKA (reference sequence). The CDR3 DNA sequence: TGCAGTGCAATGTCGACAGCCACGGGCTATGGCTACACCTTC. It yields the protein CSAMSTATGYGYTF.

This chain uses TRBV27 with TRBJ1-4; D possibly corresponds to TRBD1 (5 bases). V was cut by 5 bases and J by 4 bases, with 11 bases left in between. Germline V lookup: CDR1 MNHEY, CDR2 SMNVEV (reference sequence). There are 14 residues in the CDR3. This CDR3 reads CASSPGDFNEKLFF. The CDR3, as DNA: TGTGCCAGCAGTCCCGGGGACTTTAATGAAAAACTGTTTTTT. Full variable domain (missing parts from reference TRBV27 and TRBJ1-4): EAQVTQNPRYLITVTGKKLTVTCSQNMNHEYMSWYRQDPGLGLRQIYYSMNVEVTDKGDVPEGYKVSRKEKRNFPLILESPSPNQTSLYFCASSPGDFNEKLFFGSGTQLSVL.

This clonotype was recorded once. The CDR3 DNA is TGTGCCAGCCGACTACAGGGGGCTGGTGAGCAGTACTTC. Encoded protein: CASRLQGAGEQYF. The J gene is TRBJ2-7, the V gene TRBV28, with TRBD1 matching 9 bases. With 8 bases clipped from V and 7 bases from J, the junction kept 9 bases outside the gene matches. Germline values: CDR1 MDHEN, CDR2 SYDVKM. The CDR3 spans 13 residues.

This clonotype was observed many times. CDR3 sequence (DNA): TGTGCCAGCAGCCCCCCTTTGGGGTCTGGGGCCAACGTCCTGACTTTC. Encoded protein: CASSPPLGSGANVLTF. The chain joins TRBV7-9 to TRBJ2-6; D uncertain. Looked up from germline, CDR1 is SEHNR and CDR2 is FQNEAQ (reference sequence). V was trimmed by 5 bases and J by 1 base, leaving 12 bases between them. CDR3 length: 16 amino acids.

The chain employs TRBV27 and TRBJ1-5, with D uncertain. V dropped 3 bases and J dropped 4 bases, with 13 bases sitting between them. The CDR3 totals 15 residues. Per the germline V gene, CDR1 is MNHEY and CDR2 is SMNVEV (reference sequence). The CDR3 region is CASSLASSRNQPQHF. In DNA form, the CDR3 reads TGTGCCAGCAGTTTGGCCTCCTCGAGGAATCAGCCCCAGCATTTT.

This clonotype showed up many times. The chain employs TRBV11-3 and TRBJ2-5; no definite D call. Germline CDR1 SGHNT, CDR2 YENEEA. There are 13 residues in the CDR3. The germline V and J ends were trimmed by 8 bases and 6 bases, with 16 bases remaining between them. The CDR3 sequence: CASAEQPRKTQYF. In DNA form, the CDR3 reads TGTGCCAGCGCCGAACAGCCCAGGAAGACCCAGTACTTC.

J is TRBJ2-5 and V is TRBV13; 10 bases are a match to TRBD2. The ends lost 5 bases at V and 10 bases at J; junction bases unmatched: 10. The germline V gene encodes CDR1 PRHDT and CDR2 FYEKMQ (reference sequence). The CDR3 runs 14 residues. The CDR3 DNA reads TGTGCCAGCAGCGGAGAACTAGCGGGGAGTTTCCAGTACTTC. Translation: CASSGELAGSFQYF.

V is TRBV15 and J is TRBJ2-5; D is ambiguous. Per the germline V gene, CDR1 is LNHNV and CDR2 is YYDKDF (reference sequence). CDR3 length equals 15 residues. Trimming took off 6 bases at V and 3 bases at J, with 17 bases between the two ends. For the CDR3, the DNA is TGTGCCACCAGTAAGCCCCCTCCTACCAAAGAGACCCAGTACTTC. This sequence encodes CATSKPPPTKETQYF.

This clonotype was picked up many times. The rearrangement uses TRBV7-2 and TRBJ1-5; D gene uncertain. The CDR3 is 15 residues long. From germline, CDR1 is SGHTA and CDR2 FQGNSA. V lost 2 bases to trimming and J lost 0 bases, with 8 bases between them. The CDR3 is CASSLRASSNQPQHF. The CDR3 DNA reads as TGTGCCAGCAGCTTAAGGGCGAGTAGCAATCAGCCCCAGCATTTT.

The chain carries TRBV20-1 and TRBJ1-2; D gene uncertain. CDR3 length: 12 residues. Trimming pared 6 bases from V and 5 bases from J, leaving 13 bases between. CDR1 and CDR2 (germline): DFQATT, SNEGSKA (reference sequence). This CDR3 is CSATGSLYGYTF. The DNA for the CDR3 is TGCAGTGCAACGGGATCACTTTATGGCTACACCTTC.

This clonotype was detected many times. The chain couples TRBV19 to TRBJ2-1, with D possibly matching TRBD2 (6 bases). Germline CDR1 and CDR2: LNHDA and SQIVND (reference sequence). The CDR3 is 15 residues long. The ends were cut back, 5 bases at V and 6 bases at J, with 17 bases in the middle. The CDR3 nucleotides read TGTGCCAGTAGTCCCCACTCCCGACTAGTCAATGAGCAGTTCTTC. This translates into CASSPHSRLVNEQFF.

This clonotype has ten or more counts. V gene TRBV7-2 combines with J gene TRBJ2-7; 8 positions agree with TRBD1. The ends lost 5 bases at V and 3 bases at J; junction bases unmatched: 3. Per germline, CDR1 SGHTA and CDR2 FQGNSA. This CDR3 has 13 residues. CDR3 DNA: TGTGCCAGCAGCCCCGGACAGGGCTACGAGCAGTACGTC. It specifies CASSPGQGYEQYV.

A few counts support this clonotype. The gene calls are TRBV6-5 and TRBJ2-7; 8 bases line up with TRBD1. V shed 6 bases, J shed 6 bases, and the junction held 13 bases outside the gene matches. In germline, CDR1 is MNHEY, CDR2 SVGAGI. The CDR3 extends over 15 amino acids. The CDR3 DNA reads TGTGCCAGCAGACCCCCGGGACAGGCTATTGGCGAGCAGTACTTC. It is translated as CASRPPGQAIGEQYF.

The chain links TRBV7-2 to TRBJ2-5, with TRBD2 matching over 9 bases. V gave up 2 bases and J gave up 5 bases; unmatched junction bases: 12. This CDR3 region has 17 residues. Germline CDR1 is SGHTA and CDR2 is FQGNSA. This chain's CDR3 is CASSLNQLAGGSETQYF. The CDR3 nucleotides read TGTGCCAGCAGCTTAAATCAACTAGCGGGTGGTTCGGAGACCCAGTACTTC. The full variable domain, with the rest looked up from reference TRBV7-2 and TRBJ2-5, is GAGVSQSPSNKVTEKGKDVELRCDPISGHTALYWYRQSLGQGLEFLIYFQGNSAPDKSGLPSDRFSAERTGGSVSTLTIQRTQQEDSAVYLCASSLNQLAGGSETQYFGPGTRLLVL.

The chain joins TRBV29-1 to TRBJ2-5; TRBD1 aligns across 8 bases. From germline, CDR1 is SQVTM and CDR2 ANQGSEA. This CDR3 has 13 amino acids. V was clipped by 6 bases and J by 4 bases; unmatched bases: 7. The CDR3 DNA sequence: TGCAGCGTCGACAGGGGCTCGGGAGAGACCCAGTACTTC. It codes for CSVDRGSGETQYF.

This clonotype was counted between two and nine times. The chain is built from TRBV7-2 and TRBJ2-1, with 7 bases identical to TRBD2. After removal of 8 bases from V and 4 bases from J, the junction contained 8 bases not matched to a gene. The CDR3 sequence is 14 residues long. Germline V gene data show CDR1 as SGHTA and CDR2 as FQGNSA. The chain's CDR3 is CASQLAEEYNEQFF. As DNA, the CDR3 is TGTGCCAGCCAGCTAGCGGAAGAGTACAATGAGCAGTTCTTC.

CDR3 DNA sequence: TGTGCCAGCAGCTTCCGACTAGCCAAAAAAACAGATACGCAGTATTTT. This translates into CASSFRLAKKTDTQYF. This sequence joins TRBV5-4 and TRBJ2-3, with 7 bases aligning to TRBD2. The length of the CDR3 is 16 residues. V trimming: 2 bases; J trimming: 3 bases; junction bases outside the gene matches: 9. CDR1 is SGHNT and CDR2 is YYREEE in the germline V gene (reference sequence).

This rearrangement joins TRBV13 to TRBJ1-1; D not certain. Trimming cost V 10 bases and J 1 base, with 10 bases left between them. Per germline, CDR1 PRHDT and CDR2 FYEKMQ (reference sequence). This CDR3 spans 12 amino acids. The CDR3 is CATWAENTEAFF. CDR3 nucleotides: TGTGCCACCTGGGCAGAGAACACTGAAGCTTTCTTT. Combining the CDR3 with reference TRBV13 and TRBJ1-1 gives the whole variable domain AAGVIQSPRHLIKEKRETATLKCYPIPRHDTVYWYQQGPGQDPQFLISFYEKMQSDKGSIPDRFSAQQFSDYHSELNMSSLELGDSALYFCATWAENTEAFFGQGTRLTVV.

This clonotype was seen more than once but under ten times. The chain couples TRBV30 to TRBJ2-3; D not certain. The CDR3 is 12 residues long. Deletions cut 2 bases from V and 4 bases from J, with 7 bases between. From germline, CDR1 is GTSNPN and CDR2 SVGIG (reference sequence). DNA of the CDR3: TGTGCCTGGAGTCGGAACGCAGATACGCAGTATTTT. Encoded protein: CAWSRNADTQYF.

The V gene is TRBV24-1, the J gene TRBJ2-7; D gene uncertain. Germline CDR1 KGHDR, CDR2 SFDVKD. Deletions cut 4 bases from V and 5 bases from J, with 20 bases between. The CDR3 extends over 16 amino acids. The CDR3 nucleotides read TGTGCCACCAGTGACGGACCGACCACGCCTCCCAACGAGCAGTACTTC. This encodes CATSDGPTTPPNEQYF.

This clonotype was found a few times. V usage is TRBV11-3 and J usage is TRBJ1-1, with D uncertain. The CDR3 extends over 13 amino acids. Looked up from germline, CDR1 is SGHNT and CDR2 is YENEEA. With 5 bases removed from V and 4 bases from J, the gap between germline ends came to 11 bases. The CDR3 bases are TGTGCCAGCAGCACGCGCATCGTCACTGAAGCTTTCTTT. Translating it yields CASSTRIVTEAFF.

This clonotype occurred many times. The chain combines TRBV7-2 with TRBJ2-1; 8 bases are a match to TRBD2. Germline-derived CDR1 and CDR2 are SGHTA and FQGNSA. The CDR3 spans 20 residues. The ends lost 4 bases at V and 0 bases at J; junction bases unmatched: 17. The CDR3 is CASSWPGVAGFGSSYNEQFF. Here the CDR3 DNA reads TGTGCCAGCAGCTGGCCGGGGGTAGCGGGGTTTGGAAGCTCCTACAATGAGCAGTTCTTC.

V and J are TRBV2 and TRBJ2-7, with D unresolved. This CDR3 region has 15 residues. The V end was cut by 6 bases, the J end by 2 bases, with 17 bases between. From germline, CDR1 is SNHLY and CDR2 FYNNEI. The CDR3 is CASRTSSNDPYEQYF. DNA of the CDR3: TGTGCCAGCAGGACATCTTCTAACGACCCCTACGAGCAGTACTTC.

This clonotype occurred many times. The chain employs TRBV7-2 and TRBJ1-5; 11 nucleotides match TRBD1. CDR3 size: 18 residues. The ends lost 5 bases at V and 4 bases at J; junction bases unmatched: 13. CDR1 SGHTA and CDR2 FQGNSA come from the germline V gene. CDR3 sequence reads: CASSRWSWDRGSNQPQHF. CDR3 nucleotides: TGTGCCAGCAGCCGTTGGTCCTGGGACAGGGGGTCAAATCAGCCCCAGCATTTT.

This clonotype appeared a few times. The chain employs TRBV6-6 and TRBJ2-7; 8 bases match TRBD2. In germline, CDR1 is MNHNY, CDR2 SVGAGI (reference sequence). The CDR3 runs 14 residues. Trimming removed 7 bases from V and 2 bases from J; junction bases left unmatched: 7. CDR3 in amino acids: CASTVGLGTYEQYF. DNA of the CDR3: TGTGCCAGCACCGTGGGACTAGGGACCTACGAGCAGTACTTC.

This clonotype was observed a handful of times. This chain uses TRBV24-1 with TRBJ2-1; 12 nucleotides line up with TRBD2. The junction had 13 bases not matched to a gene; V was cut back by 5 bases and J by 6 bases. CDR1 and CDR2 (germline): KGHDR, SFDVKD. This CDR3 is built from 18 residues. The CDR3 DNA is TGTGCCACCAGTGGTTCGGCCAGACTAGCGGGGGCCTTCAATGAGCAGTTCTTC. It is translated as CATSGSARLAGAFNEQFF.

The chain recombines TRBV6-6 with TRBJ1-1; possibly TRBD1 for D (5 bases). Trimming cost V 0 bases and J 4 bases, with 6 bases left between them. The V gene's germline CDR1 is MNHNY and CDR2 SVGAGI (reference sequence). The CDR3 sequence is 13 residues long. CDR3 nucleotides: TGTGCCAGCAGTTACTCCGGGGCCACTGAAGCTTTCTTT. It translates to CASSYSGATEAFF.

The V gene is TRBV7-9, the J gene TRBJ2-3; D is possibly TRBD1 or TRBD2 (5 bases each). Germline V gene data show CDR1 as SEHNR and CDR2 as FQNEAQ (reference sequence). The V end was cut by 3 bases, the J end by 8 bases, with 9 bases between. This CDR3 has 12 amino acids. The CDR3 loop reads CASSFTGTTQYF. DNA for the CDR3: TGTGCCAGCAGCTTTACGGGGACTACGCAGTATTTT.

This chain's CDR3 is CASSLRGSIYEQYF. The CDR3 DNA reads TGTGCCAGCAGTTTAAGGGGCTCCATCTACGAGCAGTACTTC. The J gene is TRBJ2-7, the V gene TRBV28, with a tentative D call TRBD1 (5 bases). The germline V and J ends were trimmed by 2 bases and 3 bases, with 11 bases remaining between them. Germline V lookup: CDR1 MDHEN, CDR2 SYDVKM. The CDR3 length is 14 residues.